These 16 T cell receptor beta chains came from one sample sequenced in a study of T cell repertoires in cytomegalovirus infection. Using its own MiXCR run on the reads, TCRdb lists one record per CDR3 protein. The sample includes about 770,000 distinct CDR3 sequences, roughly 28% of them seen just once. These receptors' targets are unknown. Here the sequenced sample was cultured CD8+ T cells from PBMCs, taken from culture after CMV antigen stimulation. These receptor sequences come from a human donor in good health (CMV status not recorded). Some clones in this sample may be carry-over from other donors' samples.

This chain links TRBV7-9 with TRBJ1-1, with D possibly matching TRBD1 (5 bases). This CDR3 has 15 amino acids. The V and J ends lost 4 bases and 5 bases respectively, with 17 bases between them. Per germline, CDR1 SEHNR and CDR2 FQNEAQ (reference sequence). The CDR3 DNA sequence: TGTGCCAGCAGCTCACCCGAGAGGGGTGTGACTGAAGCTTTCTTT. Protein: CASSSPERGVTEAFF.

A few counts support this clonotype. The chain combines TRBV18 with TRBJ2-5; no reliable D call. This CDR3 has 14 residues. Trimming stripped 0 bases from V and 2 bases from J, with 7 bases between. Germline V gene data show CDR1 as KGHSH and CDR2 as LQKENI. The CDR3 protein is CASSPPKGQETQYF. The CDR3 nucleotides are TGTGCCAGCTCACCACCGAAGGGTCAAGAGACCCAGTACTTC.

This clonotype was detected once. The chain links TRBV6-5 to TRBJ2-7; the D gene is possibly TRBD1 (6 bases). Trimming cost V 5 bases and J 7 bases, with 24 bases left between them. CDR1 and CDR2 (germline): MNHEY, SVGAGI. The length of the CDR3 is 16 residues. The CDR3 region has the DNA TGTGCCAGCAGTCCCGGCTGGGGGCCGAAGATGGATGAGCAGTACTTC. Encoded protein: CASSPGWGPKMDEQYF.

The genes are TRBV27 and TRBJ1-1; D is uncertain. There are 13 residues in the CDR3. V shed 5 bases and J shed 0 bases, with 7 bases lying between them. The germline CDR1 and CDR2 sequences are MNHEY and SMNVEV (reference sequence). DNA for the CDR3: TGTGCCAGCAGTCCAATATTGAACACTGAAGCTTTCTTT. It codes for CASSPILNTEAFF.

A few counts support this clonotype. This chain joins TRBV4-3 and TRBJ1-2; D might be TRBD1 (5 bases). Trimming left V 4 bases short and J 5 bases short, with 23 bases between. The CDR3 is 17 residues long. Germline CDR1 is LGHNA and CDR2 is YSLEER. The CDR3 spells CASSPDRTFLSQYGYTF. The CDR3 bases are TGCGCCAGCAGCCCAGATAGGACATTTCTTTCTCAGTATGGCTACACCTTC.

The genes are TRBV6-1 and TRBJ2-1; 8 bases map to TRBD2. Germline-derived CDR1 and CDR2 are MNHNS and SASEGT. V lost 9 bases and J lost 4; bases outside the gene matches: 11. There are 15 residues in the CDR3. The CDR3 loop reads CASRRVAGGYNEQFF. CDR3 bases: TGTGCCAGTCGTCGGGTGGCGGGGGGTTACAATGAGCAGTTCTTC.

The chain employs TRBV3-1 and TRBJ1-1; 10 positions match TRBD1. The CDR3 contains 16 residues. Germline V gene lookup returns CDR1 LGHDT and CDR2 YNNKEL (reference sequence). Trimming cost V 5 bases and J 3 bases; bases outside gene matches: 9. CDR3 region: CASSKGTGVVYTEAFF. The CDR3 DNA reads TGTGCCAGCAGCAAAGGGACAGGGGTAGTGTACACTGAAGCTTTCTTT.

The chain is built from TRBV9 and TRBJ2-1; the D gene is possibly TRBD2 (6 bases). Trimming stripped 0 bases from V and 6 bases from J, with 13 bases between. The length of the CDR3 is 15 residues. From germline, CDR1 is SGDLS and CDR2 YYNGEE. This CDR3 is CASSVVAGRSNEQFF. The CDR3, as DNA: TGTGCCAGCAGCGTAGTGGCGGGGAGGTCCAATGAGCAGTTCTTC. The whole variable domain, filled in from reference TRBV9 and TRBJ2-1, reads DSGVTQTPKHLITATGQRVTLRCSPRSGDLSVYWYQQSLDQGLQFLIQYYNGEERAKGNILERFSAQQFPDLHSELNLSSLELGDSALYFCASSVVAGRSNEQFFGPGTRLTVL.

Many counts were recorded for this clonotype. The genes are TRBV7-6 and TRBJ2-3; D might be TRBD1 (6 bases). Germline assignment: CDR1 SGHVS and CDR2 FNYEAQ. CDR3 length: 15 residues. V was trimmed by 5 bases and J by 2 bases, leaving 14 bases between them. CDR3 DNA: TGTGCCAGCAGCCCCCGGGACACAGACACAGATACGCAGTATTTT. It is translated as CASSPRDTDTDTQYF.

This clonotype was detected only once. This sequence joins TRBV4-1 and TRBJ2-1; the match to TRBD2 covers 8 bases. The trim removed 0 bases at V and 8 bases at J, leaving 6 bases unmatched. This CDR3 comprises 15 residues. Germline lookup yields CDR1 MGHRA and CDR2 YSYEKL. The DNA for the CDR3 is TGCGCCAGCAGCCAAGATTCGGGGGGGCCAGATGAGCAGTTCTTC. Its protein product is CASSQDSGGPDEQFF.

This clonotype was detected ten times or more. CDR3 residues: CASSPIPDTQYF. In DNA, the CDR3 is TGTGCCAGCAGCCCGATCCCGGATACGCAGTATTTT. The chain is built from TRBV12-3 or TRBV12-4 and TRBJ2-3, with D unresolved. This CDR3 has 12 amino acids. Between the trimmed V and J ends, which lost 6 bases and 6 bases, there was a span of 10 bases.

The chain is built from TRBV19 and TRBJ1-5; no firm D call. V gave up 7 bases and J gave up 7 bases, with 11 bases separating them. Looked up from germline, CDR1 is LNHDA and CDR2 is SQIVND (reference sequence). The CDR3 extends over 12 amino acids. For the CDR3, the DNA is TGTGCCAGTACGGACGGCGGGCAGCCCCAGCATTTT. It is translated as CASTDGGQPQHF. The full variable domain, with the rest looked up from reference TRBV19 and TRBJ1-5, is DGGITQSPKYLFRKEGQNVTLSCEQNLNHDAMYWYRQDPGQGLRLIYYSQIVNDFQKGDIAEGYSVSREKKESFPLTVTSAQKNPTAFYLCASTDGGQPQHFGDGTRLSIL.

Many counts were recorded for this clonotype. This chain connects TRBV4-2 to TRBJ2-2, with 8 bases matching TRBD2. There are 15 residues in the CDR3. Germline V lookup: CDR1 LGHNA, CDR2 YNFKEQ. The V and J ends lost 0 bases and 6 bases, in that order; junction bases with no gene match: 3. In DNA, the CDR3 is TGTGCCAGCAGCCAAGACGGGGGGGCAGCCGGGGAGCTGTTTTTT. Protein sequence: CASSQDGGAAGELFF.

This clonotype was recorded many times. The CDR3 sequence: CASSLGGSTEAFF. CDR3 nucleotide sequence: TGTGCCAGCAGCTTAGGAGGGAGCACTGAAGCTTTCTTT. The chain couples TRBV7-9 to TRBJ1-1, with D hard to call. The V gene lost 1 base and the J gene lost 4 bases, with 7 bases spanning the gap. The germline V gene has CDR1 SEHNR and CDR2 FQNEAQ (reference sequence). This CDR3 is 13 amino acids long.

Only a few counts were recorded for this clonotype. This rearrangement joins TRBV6-8 to TRBJ1-1; D is perhaps TRBD1 (5 bases). Trimming stripped 0 bases from V and 5 bases from J, with 13 bases between. The CDR3 totals 15 residues. Germline CDR1 MNHGY, CDR2 SAAAGT. This CDR3 is CASSYSLGGTTEAFF. In DNA form, the CDR3 reads TGTGCCAGCAGTTACTCCCTGGGGGGAACGACTGAAGCTTTCTTT.

This clonotype was counted many times. CDR3 amino acids: CASRVDRSNQPQHF. Written as DNA, the CDR3 is TGTGCCAGCCGGGTGGACAGGAGCAATCAGCCCCAGCATTTT. V usage is TRBV6-2 or TRBV6-3 and J usage is TRBJ1-5, with 7 bases that match TRBD1. Germline V lookup: CDR1 MNHEY, CDR2 SVGEGT. This CDR3 region has 14 residues. J was trimmed by 1 base and V by 8 bases; bases with no gene match: 5.